The entry that follows covers one TCR beta chain sequence. The antigen is unknown. The sample is drawn from a study of shared clonotypes between healthy human individuals. Turning to the study itself: The composition of the donors was a couple of women and three men aged 18 to 49. Study conclusions and caveats: The four-donor shared clonotypes exceeded non-shared clonotypes in generation probability, with non-shared ones scoring lower. The authors sampled blood alone, and tissue repertoires likely differ.

Measured with immunoSEQ multiplex PCR; TCRdb has only the in-frame clones, and not every one. This repertoire shows 660,000 or so clones, about 95% found once; its top ten account for about 0.12%. In the naive CD8 group, cells lacked CD45RO and were positively selected for CCR7, so terminally differentiated effector memory CD45RA+ cells were left out. The junction had 1 base not matched to a gene; V was cut back by 0 bases and J by 1 base. There are 16 residues in the CDR3. Germline CDR1 reads SGHVS; CDR2 reads FQNEAQ. The chain carries TRBV7-8 and TRBJ2-5; 11 bases map to TRBD1. This TCR was sampled from a woman between 25 and 40 years old in good health. Sample: naive CD8+ T cells sorted from blood. In nucleotides, the CDR3 is TGTGCCAGCAGCTTAGCTGGGACAGGGGGCCAAGAGACCCAGTACTTC. It encodes CASSLAGTGGQETQYF.